These 25 T cell receptor beta chains were all obtained from the same sample, sequenced in a study of blood T cell repertoires in COVID-19 (dated by TCRdb to 2019 to 2021). Library preparation employed the immunoSEQ multiplex PCR assay. The source is immuneACCESS, and TCRdb retained only in-frame sequences with V and J called. Part of the clones is not carried over; for the studies checked, unresolved V genes explain less than half of this, and the remainder is unexplained. Across this sample there are approximately 51,000 clones, with 91% seen only once. The ten biggest clones cover approximately 5.9% of the sample. Sequences were obtained from peripheral blood. Receptors were obtained from a man aged 65-85 years with active COVID-19.

This clone was detected once. The V call is TRBV3-1 (or the pseudogene TRBV3-2), the J call TRBJ2-7; D unresolved. The CDR3 spans 13 residues. Looked up from germline, CDR1 is LGHDT and CDR2 is YNNKEL (reference sequence). V was clipped by 1 base and J by 1 base, with 5 bases between them. The CDR3 coding sequence is TGTGCCAGCAGCCAAGCCTCTTCCTACGAGCAGTACTTC. Translation gives CASSQASSYEQYF.

This chain joins TRBV9 and TRBJ2-2; TRBD2 agrees at 8 bases. Germline V gives CDR1 SGDLS, CDR2 YYNGEE. The CDR3 is 19 amino acids. Unmatched junction bases numbered 12, after V lost 0 bases and J lost 2 bases. The CDR3 region has the DNA TGTGCCAGCAGCGTAGGGCCAAGCGGGGGAGGTCTCAACACCGGGGAGCTGTTTTTT. It yields the protein CASSVGPSGGGLNTGELFF. The full variable domain, its missing parts supplied by reference TRBV9 and TRBJ2-2, is DSGVTQTPKHLITATGQRVTLRCSPRSGDLSVYWYQQSLDQGLQFLIQYYNGEERAKGNILERFSAQQFPDLHSELNLSSLELGDSALYFCASSVGPSGGGLNTGELFFGEGSRLTVL.

J is TRBJ2-2 and V is TRBV18; 9 positions match TRBD1. Germline CDR1 reads KGHSH; CDR2 reads LQKENI. V was clipped by 3 bases and J by 0 bases; unmatched bases: 17. The CDR3 has 21 amino acids. The CDR3 region has the DNA TGTGCCAGCTCACCGACCTTTAGGACAGGGGCAAATCATGCGAACACCGGGGAGCTGTTTTTT. It specifies CASSPTFRTGANHANTGELFF.

The CDR3 reads CSASAAGSKRAEAFF. DNA for the CDR3: TGCAGTGCTAGTGCGGCAGGGTCCAAGCGCGCTGAAGCTTTCTTT. The rearrangement uses TRBV20-1 and TRBJ1-1; tentative D call: TRBD1 (5 bases). The germline CDR1 and CDR2 sequences are DFQATT and SNEGSKA (reference sequence). The CDR3 totals 15 residues. V was cut by 3 bases and J by 6 bases, with 20 bases left in between.

The chain combines TRBV5-1 with TRBJ1-1; 7 positions match TRBD1. Looked up from germline, CDR1 is SGHRS and CDR2 is YFSETQ. The trim removed 0 bases at V and 0 bases at J, leaving 8 bases unmatched. The CDR3 loop spans 17 amino acids. This chain's CDR3 is CASSLGDRTNMNTEAFF. The CDR3 coding sequence is TGCGCCAGCAGCTTGGGGGACAGAACTAACATGAACACTGAAGCTTTCTTT.

The rearrangement joins TRBV5-1 to TRBJ1-6; TRBD1 aligns across 7 bases. Per the germline V gene, CDR1 is SGHRS and CDR2 is YFSETQ. The CDR3 is 15 amino acids. V was pared by 2 bases and J by 6 bases, with 5 bases of the junction left unmatched. CDR3 in DNA: TGCGCCAGCAGCTTAAGACAGGGAGGTAATTCACCCCTCCACTTT. Translation: CASSLRQGGNSPLHF.

The rearrangement uses TRBV6-5 and TRBJ2-5; 9 nucleotides align to TRBD2. This CDR3 spans 15 amino acids. CDR1 is MNHEY and CDR2 is SVGAGI in the germline V gene. The V and J ends lost 4 bases and 5 bases, in that order; junction bases with no gene match: 8. The chain's CDR3 is CASSSGGGRGETQYF. The CDR3 DNA is TGTGCCAGCAGTTCTGGTGGCGGGAGGGGGGAGACCCAGTACTTC.

The chain recombines TRBV3-1 (or the pseudogene TRBV3-2) with TRBJ2-2, with 7 positions matching TRBD1. Germline V gives CDR1 LGHDT, CDR2 YNNKEL (reference sequence). The CDR3 spans 16 residues. V lost 6 bases, J lost 4 bases, and 11 bases stayed unmatched. This CDR3 is CASSHQGGGRTGELFF. In DNA form, the CDR3 reads TGTGCCAGCAGTCATCAAGGGGGCGGACGCACCGGGGAGCTGTTTTTT.

The rearrangement links TRBV19 to TRBJ1-5, with D perhaps matching TRBD1 (5 bases). CDR3 size: 15 residues. Trimming cost V 5 bases and J 0 bases, with 11 bases left between them. The germline V gene has CDR1 LNHDA and CDR2 SQIVND (reference sequence). The CDR3, as DNA: TGTGCCAGTAGTTGGGGTCAGGGTAGCAATCAGCCCCAGCATTTT. Its translation: CASSWGQGSNQPQHF.

This chain uses TRBV6-4 with TRBJ1-1; 7 nucleotides align to TRBD1. The germline V gene has CDR1 MRHNA and CDR2 SNTAGT. V lost 4 bases, J lost 6 bases, and 5 bases stayed unmatched. The CDR3 consists of 13 residues. The CDR3 sequence: CASSAQGGAEAFF. As DNA, the CDR3 is TGTGCCAGCAGTGCTCAGGGGGGCGCTGAAGCTTTCTTT.

The chain combines TRBV23-1 with TRBJ1-1, with D possibly matching TRBD1 (5 bases). TRBV23-1 is designated an ORF whose function remains uncertain. V was trimmed by 0 bases and J by 7 bases, leaving 12 bases between them. The CDR3 contains 14 residues. Here the CDR3 reads CASSQSWGRGEAFF. Written as DNA, the CDR3 is TGCGCCAGCAGTCAATCGTGGGGGAGGGGTGAAGCTTTCTTT.

The chain uses TRBV20-1 and TRBJ2-5; 10 bases are shared with TRBD2. In germline, CDR1 is DFQATT, CDR2 SNEGSKA (reference sequence). Trimming removed 3 bases from V and 5 bases from J; junction bases left unmatched: 6. This CDR3 is built from 14 residues. CDR3 nucleotide sequence: TGCAGTGCTAGTAGAGCGGGGGGGCCGGAGACCCAGTACTTC. Residues: CSASRAGGPETQYF.

The chain carries TRBV5-6 and TRBJ1-2; the match to TRBD1 covers 7 bases. CDR3 length: 15 residues. V lost 2 bases to trimming and J lost 3 bases; unmatched junction nucleotides: 7. Germline CDR1 SGHDT, CDR2 YYEEEE. In nucleotides, the CDR3 is TGTGCCAGCAGCTTTTTCACAGGGGTCTACTATGGCTACACCTTC. Protein product: CASSFFTGVYYGYTF.

The chain is built from TRBV27 and TRBJ1-1; D unclear. This CDR3 region has 14 residues. Germline V lookup: CDR1 MNHEY, CDR2 SMNVEV (reference sequence). The V end lost 4 bases, the J end lost 0 bases, and 9 bases lay between the germline ends. The CDR3 region has the DNA TGTGCCAGCAGTTATTCCCCCGTGAACACTGAAGCTTTCTTT. Protein product: CASSYSPVNTEAFF.

This clone occurred once. The chain employs TRBV5-1 and TRBJ2-1; TRBD1 aligns across 10 bases. CDR1 and CDR2 (germline): SGHRS, YFSETQ. This CDR3 is built from 17 residues. V lost 5 bases to trimming and J lost 4 bases; unmatched junction nucleotides: 12. The DNA of the CDR3 is TGCGCCAGCAGACCCGAACCGGGACAGGGGTCTTACAATGAGCAGTTCTTC. It specifies CASRPEPGQGSYNEQFF.

Written as DNA, the CDR3 is TGTGCCAGCAGCCAAGGGACAGTCCTCTCGAGCACCATATATTTT. Translating it yields CASSQGTVLSSTIYF. The chain links TRBV3-1 (or the pseudogene TRBV3-2) to TRBJ1-3; tentative D call: TRBD1 (6 bases). The V end lost 1 base, the J end lost 9 bases, and 16 bases lay between the germline ends. Germline values: CDR1 LGHDT, CDR2 YNNKEL (reference sequence). This CDR3 is built from 15 residues.

The V and J genes are TRBV7-6 and TRBJ1-3; TRBD1 might be the D (5 bases). Trimming pared 5 bases from V and 1 base from J, leaving 12 bases between. CDR1 SGHVS and CDR2 FNYEAQ come from the germline V gene. The CDR3 is made up of 15 amino acids. The CDR3 bases are TGTGCCAGCAGCGTCCAGGGTGGGTCTGGAAACACCATATATTTT. Protein product: CASSVQGGSGNTIYF.

This rearrangement joins TRBV6-6 to TRBJ1-2; tentatively, D is TRBD1 (5 bases). Germline CDR1 reads MNHNY; CDR2 reads SVGAGI (reference sequence). V was clipped by 8 bases and J by 1 base, with 8 bases between them. CDR3 length equals 12 residues. CDR3 in amino acids: CASVDSNYGYTF. As DNA, the CDR3 is TGTGCCAGCGTAGACAGTAACTATGGCTACACCTTC.

This chain joins TRBV18 and TRBJ2-1; D is possibly TRBD1 (6 bases). The CDR3 consists of 15 residues. CDR1 and CDR2 (germline): KGHSH, LQKENI. Trimming took off 3 bases at V and 5 bases at J, with 14 bases between the two ends. DNA for the CDR3: TGTGCCAGCTCACCTAAACAGGGACCTGACAATGAGCAGTTCTTC. Its translation: CASSPKQGPDNEQFF. The complete variable domain, with remaining parts taken from reference TRBV18 and TRBJ2-1, reads NAGVMQNPRHLVRRRGQEARLRCSPMKGHSHVYWYRQLPEEGLKFMVYLQKENIIDESGMPKERFSAEFPKEGPSILRIQQVVRGDSAAYFCASSPKQGPDNEQFFGPGTRLTVL.

The rearrangement links TRBV15 to TRBJ2-7; TRBD1 is a possible D gene (5 bases). The V gene's germline CDR1 is LNHNV and CDR2 YYDKDF (reference sequence). V lost 0 bases and J 8 bases, leaving 14 bases between the germline ends. The CDR3 covers 14 residues. In DNA, the CDR3 is TGTGCCACCAGCAGAGATAGGGGAACGGCAAAGCAGTACTTC. This gives the protein CATSRDRGTAKQYF.

The chain joins TRBV5-1 to TRBJ1-5, with a possible D match to TRBD1 (5 bases). Trimming removed 4 bases from V and 0 bases from J, with 8 bases in between. The germline CDR1 and CDR2 sequences are SGHRS and YFSETQ. The CDR3 sequence is 14 residues long. CDR3 bases: TGCGCCAGCAGCACGGGGGTTAGCAATCAGCCCCAGCATTTT. It is translated as CASSTGVSNQPQHF.

The genes are TRBV7-2 and TRBJ1-6, with D maybe TRBD1 (6 bases). Germline V CDR1 and CDR2: SGHTA, FQGNSA. The CDR3 loop spans 15 amino acids. Trimming stripped 5 bases from V and 5 bases from J, with 13 bases between. CDR3 residues: CASSGPQGNNSPLHF. Written as DNA, the CDR3 is TGTGCCAGCAGCGGACCCCAGGGGAATAATTCACCCCTCCACTTT. The full variable domain, in which reference TRBV7-2 and TRBJ1-6 provide the parts outside the CDR3, is GAGVSQSPSNKVTEKGKDVELRCDPISGHTALYWYRQSLGQGLEFLIYFQGNSAPDKSGLPSDRFSAERTGGSVSTLTIQRTQQEDSAVYLCASSGPQGNNSPLHFGNGTRLTVT.

The chain carries TRBV4-2 and TRBJ1-4; no definite D call. CDR1 LGHNA and CDR2 YNFKEQ come from the germline V gene. The CDR3 runs 15 residues. V lost 3 bases to trimming and J lost 4 bases, with 12 bases between them. The CDR3 sequence: CASSQGPGSNEKLFF. The CDR3 DNA is TGTGCCAGCAGCCAGGGCCCCGGCAGTAATGAAAAACTGTTTTTT.

The chain carries TRBV30 and TRBJ2-1; perhaps TRBD2 as D (7 bases). The CDR3 totals 13 residues. Germline CDR1 is GTSNPN and CDR2 is SVGIG (reference sequence). V shed 5 bases and J shed 9 bases, with 17 bases lying between them. CDR3 in amino acids: CAWDKGGAGEQFF. CDR3 DNA sequence: TGTGCCTGGGACAAAGGGGGGGCCGGTGAGCAGTTCTTC.

This rearrangement joins TRBV7-2 to TRBJ1-2; no clear D gene. This CDR3 has 15 residues. Trimming took 5 bases from V and 4 from J, leaving 17 bases between them. CDR1 and CDR2 (germline): SGHTA, FQGNSA. The CDR3 here is CASSLREAATYGYTF. Written as DNA, the CDR3 is TGTGCCAGCAGCCTACGGGAGGCGGCCACCTATGGCTACACCTTC.